Below, 13 T cell receptor beta chains from the same sample are listed, as sequenced in a study of T cell changes during pregnancy in multiple sclerosis. Here immunoSEQ multiplex PCR was the method, and the copy in TCRdb shows in-frame clones only, minus some. The sample includes about 24,000 clones, just over 85% of them seen just once. The sample in question was CD8+ T cells from peripheral blood mononuclear cells, obtained in the first trimester of pregnancy. Receptors originate from a female donor in good health, enrolled as a control in a pregnancy study.

The chain recombines TRBV27 with TRBJ1-5; 7 bases line up with TRBD1. Germline loops: CDR1 MNHEY, CDR2 SMNVEV (reference sequence). This CDR3 contains 14 residues. V was clipped by 3 bases and J by 3 bases; unmatched bases: 2. This CDR3 reads CASSFTGDNQPQHF. Here the CDR3 DNA reads TGTGCCAGCAGTTTTACAGGGGACAATCAGCCCCAGCATTTT.

V gene TRBV25-1 combines with J gene TRBJ2-5, with D possibly matching TRBD1 (5 bases). Germline values: CDR1 MGHDK, CDR2 SYGVNS. Trimming left V 0 bases short and J 5 bases short, with 16 bases between. The CDR3 consists of 16 residues. DNA of the CDR3: TGTGCCAGCAGTGAATATCGTCAGGGATTGTTTGAGACCCAGTACTTC. Translation gives CASSEYRQGLFETQYF.

This clone appeared a single time. V usage is TRBV7-6 and J usage is TRBJ1-1, with no clear D. This CDR3 has 12 residues. V lost 1 base to trimming and J lost 4 bases, with 4 bases between them. In germline, CDR1 is SGHVS, CDR2 FNYEAQ. CDR3 amino acids: CASSLDGTEAFF. CDR3 nucleotide sequence: TGTGCCAGCAGCTTAGACGGCACTGAAGCTTTCTTT.

Comments on this clone: A junction end diverges from the germline sequence, so it may reflect a read error. Other DNA sequences within the sample encode an identical CDR3. The DNA for the CDR3 is TGTGCCAGCAGTTTACGGGAGGGCGGCACGGATACGCAGTATTTT. It encodes CASSLREGGTDTQYF. The chain employs TRBV6-5 and TRBJ2-3; 8 bases are shared with TRBD2. Germline V CDR1 and CDR2: MNHEY, SVGAGI. The CDR3 is 15 residues long.

V usage is TRBV2 and J usage is TRBJ2-2, with D possibly TRBD2 on 6 matching bases. V was pared by 6 bases and J by 6 bases, with 17 bases between. Germline V gene sequence: CDR1 SNHLY, CDR2 FYNNEI. The CDR3 spans 15 residues. The CDR3 DNA sequence: TGTGCCAGCAGGGGCGCGGGGACTGGCCCCGGGGAGCTGTTTTTT. Encoded protein: CASRGAGTGPGELFF.

The CDR3 is CASSLIAGLETQYF. The DNA of the CDR3 is TGTGCCAGCAGCTTGATAGCGGGGCTGGAGACCCAGTACTTC. The V gene is TRBV7-8, the J gene TRBJ2-5, with TRBD2 matching 8 bases. The J segment lost 5 bases and the V segment lost 3 bases, leaving 5 bases of the junction unmatched. Germline V gene data show CDR1 as SGHVS and CDR2 as FQNEAQ. CDR3 size: 14 residues.

V and J are TRBV13 and TRBJ2-1, with TRBD1 matching over 7 bases. The CDR3 loop spans 15 amino acids. The V gene end was trimmed by 4 bases and the J gene end by 7 bases; junction bases not matched to a gene: 10. Looked up from germline, CDR1 is PRHDT and CDR2 is FYEKMQ (reference sequence). The CDR3 loop is CASSSRQGGMNEQFF. DNA for the CDR3: TGTGCCAGCAGCTCCCGACAGGGCGGCATGAATGAGCAGTTCTTC.

The V call is TRBV5-6, the J call TRBJ1-1, with 8 bases that match TRBD1. CDR1 and CDR2 from the germline V gene are SGHDT and YYEEEE. V trimming: 4 bases; J trimming: 7 bases; junction bases outside the gene matches: 6. The CDR3 extends over 13 amino acids. CDR3 in amino acids: CASSPDRAGEAFF. Here the CDR3 DNA reads TGTGCCAGCAGCCCGGACAGGGCGGGTGAAGCTTTCTTT.

The rearrangement uses TRBV28 and TRBJ1-1; 9 positions match TRBD1. The CDR3 extends over 17 amino acids. The germline V gene has CDR1 MDHEN and CDR2 SYDVKM. V trimming: 3 bases; J trimming: 0 bases; junction bases outside the gene matches: 8. The CDR3 bases are TGTGCCAGCAGTTTCTTCACAGGGGGCGCGCTGAACACTGAAGCTTTCTTT. Translating it yields CASSFFTGGALNTEAFF.

The chain links TRBV28 to TRBJ1-6; 10 positions match TRBD1. The CDR3 has 14 residues. The junction had 11 bases not matched to a gene; V was cut back by 10 bases and J by 11 bases. The germline CDR1 and CDR2 sequences are MDHEN and SYDVKM. CDR3 nucleotides: TGTGCCACCGCCGGGACAGGGGTGGGAACACCCCTCCACTTT. The encoded protein is CATAGTGVGTPLHF.

This clone was observed many times. The chain carries TRBV4-3 and TRBJ1-2; D is ambiguous. The CDR3 is 15 residues long. Germline V gives CDR1 LGHNA, CDR2 YSLEER. Trimming removed 3 bases from V and 5 bases from J, with 16 bases in between. The CDR3 loop is CASSQGITEQYGYTF. CDR3 nucleotides: TGCGCCAGCAGCCAGGGTATTACAGAGCAATATGGCTACACCTTC.

V usage is TRBV4-3 and J usage is TRBJ2-7; D is unresolved. Trimming pared 2 bases from V and 6 bases from J, leaving 14 bases between. Germline CDR1 is LGHNA and CDR2 is YSLEER. The CDR3 covers 14 residues. CDR3 in DNA: TGCGCCAGCAGCCAAACCTTTTCGACGGGCGAGCAGTACTTC. Its translation is CASSQTFSTGEQYF.

The chain couples TRBV29-1 to TRBJ2-7; D call uncertain. The CDR3 is 11 residues long. Germline V gives CDR1 SQVTM, CDR2 ANQGSEA. V was cut by 7 bases and J by 3 bases, with 10 bases left in between. As DNA, the CDR3 is TGCAGCGCTCCGTCCGGCTACGAGCAGTACTTC. It specifies CSAPSGYEQYF.